The present T cell receptor beta chain was sequenced within a study of blood T cell repertoires in COVID-19. Study details: PBMCs, B-cell-depleted T cells, or T cells provided the cDNA or gDNA that made up the material.

Original data processing: Amplification of reference gene primers was used by the study to estimate nucleated cell counts. Some clones are missing from TCRdb's copy, which holds only in-frame ones; the method was immunoSEQ multiplex PCR. V and J calls and clone size are given by that table; D and trimming were obtained from the DNA. Of 250,000 to 300,000 clones in the sample, over 70% are singletons; the top ten hold around 5.4%. Germline CDR1 SGHVS, CDR2 FQNEAQ. The CDR3 extends over 15 amino acids. The V segment lost 4 bases and the J segment 3 bases; nucleotides outside the gene matches: 7. Sequenced material: peripheral blood. This clonotype was sampled from a man older than 75 with acute or convalescent COVID-19. This chain links TRBV7-8 with TRBJ2-7; TRBD1 matches at 9 bases. The CDR3 bases are TGTGCCAGCAGCTCCTCCCTGACAGGGGGCTACGAGCAGTACTTC. It translates to CASSSSLTGGYEQYF. Drawing the rest from reference TRBV7-8 and TRBJ2-7, the complete variable domain is GAGVSQSPRYKVAKRGQDVALRCDPISGHVSLFWYQQALGQGPEFLTYFQNEAQLDKSGLPSDRFFAERPEGSVSTLKIQRTQQEDSAVYLCASSSSLTGGYEQYFGPGTRLTVT.